The 8 T cell receptor beta chains presented below share a single source sample, sequenced in a study of shared T cell receptors in the human thymus. The repertoire was sequenced with immunoSEQ multiplex PCR; TCRdb's copy has only in-frame clones and lacks some. The sample comprises some 700,000 clones, 70% to 90% of which are singletons, and 0.0095% to 0.011% rests with the top ten. In addition, the sample was reused for a study of human thymus T cells.

Sequencing was performed on thymocytes. Receptors were obtained from a girl less than two years old with a congenital heart defect.

This chain links TRBV7-9 with TRBJ1-4, with a weak D call TRBD1 (5 bases). Germline CDR1 is SEHNR and CDR2 is FQNEAQ (reference sequence). V was pared by 4 bases and J by 4 bases, with 10 bases between. The CDR3 runs 14 residues. DNA of the CDR3: TGTGCCAGCAGCTCGGGACTGCATAATGAAAAACTGTTTTTT. Encoded protein: CASSSGLHNEKLFF.

This chain connects TRBV28 to TRBJ1-5; TRBD1 agrees at 10 bases. Germline CDR1 and CDR2: MDHEN and SYDVKM. Unmatched junction bases numbered 6, after V lost 7 bases and J lost 3 bases. There are 15 residues in the CDR3. CDR3 nucleotide sequence: TGTGCCAGCAACCTGGGACAGGGGTACAATCAGCCCCAGCATTTT. This translates into CASNLGQGYNQPQHF.

The V call is TRBV2, the J call TRBJ1-1; 11 bases match TRBD1. V lost 8 bases, J lost 2 bases, and 13 bases stayed unmatched. This CDR3 has 17 residues. CDR1 SNHLY and CDR2 FYNNEI come from the germline V gene. CDR3 residues: CASLGRDRGVRNTEAFF. The CDR3 nucleotides are TGTGCCAGCTTAGGCCGGGACAGGGGGGTCAGAAACACTGAAGCTTTCTTT.

The genes are TRBV25-1 and TRBJ2-3, with 8 bases matching TRBD2. V lost 5 bases, J lost 6 bases, and 13 bases stayed unmatched. Germline lookup yields CDR1 MGHDK and CDR2 SYGVNS. The CDR3 runs to 16 residues. CDR3: CASSPSSGPPSDTQYF. The CDR3 coding sequence is TGTGCCAGCAGTCCTTCTAGCGGGCCCCCCTCGGATACGCAGTATTTT.

The rearrangement joins TRBV4-3 to TRBJ2-7; a possible D gene is TRBD1 (5 bases). The CDR3 contains 13 residues. Trimming shortened V by 3 bases and J by 7 bases, and 13 bases separated the two germline ends. Germline V gene lookup returns CDR1 LGHNA and CDR2 YSLEER. The CDR3 sequence: CASSQGLWYEQYF. Written as DNA, the CDR3 is TGCGCCAGCAGCCAGGGGCTTTGGTATGAGCAGTACTTC.

This clone occurred a few times. The chain couples TRBV7-3 to TRBJ1-1, with D perhaps matching TRBD1 (6 bases). Trimming took off 10 bases at V and 11 bases at J, with 23 bases between the two ends. This CDR3 is built from 13 residues. CDR1 and CDR2 from the germline V gene are SGHTA and FQGTGA. CDR3 bases: TGTGCCACCATCTCGCCCGGACAGTCTAAGGCTTTCTTT. Translation: CATISPGQSKAFF.

J is TRBJ1-2 and V is TRBV7-9; TRBD1 matches at 7 bases. Germline V gene data show CDR1 as SEHNR and CDR2 as FQNEAQ (reference sequence). V lost 1 base and J lost 0; bases outside the gene matches: 11. CDR3 length equals 18 residues. The CDR3 is CASSLGWTGIDSNYGYTF. Written as DNA, the CDR3 is TGTGCCAGCAGCTTAGGATGGACAGGAATAGACTCTAACTATGGCTACACCTTC.

The rearrangement uses TRBV28 and TRBJ2-1; possibly TRBD1 for D (5 bases). V shed 6 bases and J shed 10 bases, with 16 bases lying between them. CDR3 length equals 13 residues. In germline, CDR1 is MDHEN, CDR2 SYDVKM. CDR3 DNA sequence: TGTGCCAGCAGCCTAAACAGGTGGCAGGAGCAGTTCTTC. This encodes CASSLNRWQEQFF.